A single sample is the source of the 16 T cell receptor beta chains below, sequenced in a study of T cells in Graves' hyperthyroidism and ophthalmopathy. TCR beta CDR3 regions were amplified from RNA transcripts. First-round RT-PCR with HTBI primers amplified the TCR CDR3 region. TCRdb fed the multiplex PCR reads into MiXCR, producing one record per CDR3 protein. The data hold about half a million distinct CDR3 sequences, with around 20% observed a single time. Sequenced material: blood. The receptors here all came from a man younger than 35 with Graves' hyperthyroidism.

This clonotype has a count of ten or more. The chain joins TRBV20-1 to TRBJ2-7; 12 nucleotides line up with TRBD2. The ends lost 1 base at V and 0 bases at J; junction bases unmatched: 7. The CDR3 is 17 amino acids. Germline V gene data show CDR1 as DFQATT and CDR2 as SNEGSKA (reference sequence). Here the CDR3 reads CSARGPWTSGASYEQYF. In DNA form, the CDR3 reads TGCAGTGCTAGAGGCCCCTGGACTAGCGGGGCCTCCTACGAGCAGTACTTC.

The V and J genes are TRBV12-3 or TRBV12-4 and TRBJ1-1; no clear D gene. CDR3 size: 11 residues. V lost 10 bases and J lost 12, with 18 bases in between. CDR3 bases: TGTGCCACTATAGCAGGCGGCTCTCCTTTCTTT. Protein product: CATIAGGSPFF.

This clonotype was counted once. This CDR3 is CASSDGTSGTFDYEQYF. The CDR3 nucleotides read TGTGCCAGCAGTGATGGGACTAGCGGAACGTTTGACTACGAGCAGTACTTC. The J gene is TRBJ2-7, the V gene TRBV6-1; TRBD2 agrees at 11 bases. The CDR3 consists of 17 residues. CDR1 and CDR2 from the germline V gene are MNHNS and SASEGT. V dropped 3 bases and J dropped 3; count of bases not matched to a gene: 10.

This clonotype has a single count. Because it lacks the conserved phenylalanine or tryptophan at the end, this CDR3 is likely a read error. The chain combines TRBV28 with TRBJ1-5; D remains ambiguous. The germline V gene encodes CDR1 MDHEN and CDR2 SYDVKM. V gave up 5 bases and J gave up 7 bases, with 12 bases separating them. CDR3 length equals 13 residues. This CDR3 is CASSMVPTQPQHV. CDR3 in DNA: TGTGCCAGCAGTATGGTCCCCACCCAGCCCCAGCATGTT.

This clonotype showed up many times. The chain is built from TRBV6-1 and TRBJ1-5; D is undetermined. Per the germline V gene, CDR1 is MNHNS and CDR2 is SASEGT. This CDR3 has 16 residues. The V and J ends lost 6 bases and 0 bases respectively, with 15 bases between them. The CDR3 sequence: CASSRKTQDSNQPQHF. Here the CDR3 DNA reads TGTGCCAGCAGCCGAAAGACGCAAGATAGCAATCAGCCCCAGCATTTT.

This clonotype occurred many times. The rearrangement links TRBV19 to TRBJ1-2; 8 bases agree with TRBD1. Trimming at V came to 10 bases and at J to 3 bases, leaving 10 bases not matched to a gene. The CDR3 length is 14 residues. The germline gives CDR1 LNHDA, CDR2 SQIVND (reference sequence). CDR3 amino acids: CATCDRTGYYGYTF. CDR3 sequence (DNA): TGTGCCACATGCGACCGGACAGGGTACTATGGCTACACCTTC.

The CDR3 spells CASSFRFNSSGNTIYF. In nucleotides, the CDR3 is TGTGCCAGCAGCTTTCGGTTCAACTCCTCTGGAAACACCATATATTTT. This chain joins TRBV5-6 and TRBJ1-3; D gene unclear. In germline, CDR1 is SGHDT, CDR2 YYEEEE. Deletions cut 2 bases from V and 0 bases from J, with 12 bases between. The CDR3 has 16 residues.

In this sample, this clonotype turned up many times. The rearrangement joins TRBV6-1 to TRBJ1-2; D remains unclear. This CDR3 has 12 amino acids. CDR1 MNHNS and CDR2 SASEGT come from the germline V gene. The V end was cut by 9 bases, the J end by 8 bases, with 16 bases between. The DNA of the CDR3 is TGTGCCAGTATGTTCGGACGAAGAGGCTACACCTTC. Amino acid sequence: CASMFGRRGYTF.

The V gene is TRBV28, the J gene TRBJ2-7, with 12 bases fitting TRBD1. Trimming took 6 bases from V and 4 from J; bases not matched to a gene: 7. The CDR3 is 15 residues long. Germline V gene lookup returns CDR1 MDHEN and CDR2 SYDVKM. CDR3 coding DNA: TGTGCCAGCAGCCCGGGACAGGGGGCTTTTTACGAGCAGTACTTC. Its translation is CASSPGQGAFYEQYF.

Comment on this clonotype: The junction departs from germline at one end; a sequencing error may be responsible. The chain joins TRBV24-1 to TRBJ2-2; D might be TRBD1 or TRBD2, each matching 5 bases. The CDR3 has 15 amino acids. The V gene's germline CDR1 is KGHDR and CDR2 SFDVKD. The CDR3 spells CATQSGTVNTGELSF. CDR3 DNA sequence: TGTGCAACCCAGTCCGGGACGGTGAACACCGGGGAGCTGTCTTTT.

This clonotype was detected many times. The V gene is TRBV12-3 or TRBV12-4, the J gene TRBJ1-6, with unresolved D. Between the trimmed V and J ends, which lost 3 bases and 2 bases, there was a span of 8 bases. The CDR3 is made up of 15 amino acids. CDR3 sequence: CASSLVDPYNSPLHF. The CDR3 DNA reads as TGTGCCAGCAGTTTGGTTGATCCCTATAATTCACCCCTCCACTTT.

This clonotype was seen more than once but under ten times. The V call is TRBV29-1, the J call TRBJ1-2, with TRBD1 matching over 9 bases. J lost 2 bases, V lost 5 bases, and 18 bases had no gene match. Germline-derived CDR1 and CDR2 are SQVTM and ANQGSEA. CDR3 length: 18 amino acids. The chain's CDR3 is CSVTHRGTGIARNYGYTF. As DNA, the CDR3 is TGCAGCGTTACCCACCGCGGGACAGGGATTGCAAGGAACTATGGCTACACCTTC.

The chain combines TRBV20-1 with TRBJ2-5; D may be TRBD2 (5 bases). Looked up from germline, CDR1 is DFQATT and CDR2 is SNEGSKA (reference sequence). The V and J ends lost 4 bases and 5 bases respectively, with 11 bases between them. The CDR3 extends over 12 amino acids. The CDR3: CSAIGELETQYF. CDR3 DNA: TGCAGTGCTATCGGGGAGTTGGAGACCCAGTACTTC.

The chain recombines TRBV12-3 or TRBV12-4 with TRBJ1-5; the D gene is possibly TRBD1 (5 bases). The V gene lost 3 bases and the J gene lost 0 bases, with 12 bases spanning the gap. The CDR3 covers 16 residues. Here the CDR3 reads CASSFLTAPSNQPQHF. DNA of the CDR3: TGTGCCAGCAGTTTTTTGACAGCTCCTAGCAATCAGCCCCAGCATTTT.

This clonotype was seen repeatedly, ten times or more. The V gene is TRBV6-1, the J gene TRBJ1-3, with D possibly TRBD1 on 5 matching bases. Trimming stripped 6 bases from V and 2 bases from J, with 8 bases between. Germline lookup yields CDR1 MNHNS and CDR2 SASEGT. The CDR3 length is 13 residues. CDR3 DNA: TGTGCCAGCAGACAGGAAACTGGAAACACCATATATTTT. Amino acids: CASRQETGNTIYF.

This clonotype was observed at least ten times. This rearrangement joins TRBV27 to TRBJ2-7; 7 bases are a match to TRBD2. Trimming removed 3 bases from V and 5 bases from J; junction bases left unmatched: 10. Germline assignment: CDR1 MNHEY and CDR2 SMNVEV (reference sequence). The CDR3 extends over 15 amino acids. This CDR3 reads CASSFWQGGNHEQYF. CDR3 nucleotides: TGTGCCAGCAGTTTCTGGCAGGGAGGGAACCACGAGCAGTACTTC.